The 10 T cell receptor beta chains presented below share a single source sample, sequenced in a study of cytomegalovirus exposure and HLA in healthy donors. PCR involved 60 Vbeta and 13 Jbeta primers. Using immunoSEQ multiplex PCR, the repertoire was profiled, and TCRdb retains in-frame clones only, with some absent. This table has about 160,000 clones, more than 80% appearing once. Source material: PBMCs. Every receptor here comes from a woman younger than 35 in good health and CMV-seronegative.

V usage is TRBV27 and J usage is TRBJ2-5, with a tentative D call TRBD2 (6 bases). Trimming shortened V by 4 bases and J by 4 bases, and 16 bases separated the two germline ends. CDR3 size: 15 residues. Germline V CDR1 and CDR2: MNHEY, SMNVEV (reference sequence). The CDR3 DNA is TGTGCCAGCAGTTCCGGACATAGGGGAGGAGAGACCCAGTACTTC. Protein sequence: CASSSGHRGGETQYF.

This rearrangement joins TRBV7-9 to TRBJ2-7; 10 nucleotides agree with TRBD1. This CDR3 comprises 16 residues. After removal of 6 bases from V and 5 bases from J, the junction contained 13 bases not matched to a gene. Germline V gives CDR1 SEHNR, CDR2 FQNEAQ (reference sequence). The CDR3 region has the DNA TGTGCCAGCAGACCCGGATCCGGGACAGGGGCGAACGAGCAGTACTTC. This encodes CASRPGSGTGANEQYF. Based on the CDR3 plus reference TRBV7-9 and TRBJ2-7, the full variable domain is DTGVSQNPRHKITKRGQNVTFRCDPISEHNRLYWYRQTLGQGPEFLTYFQNEAQLEKSRLLSDRFSAERPKGSFSTLEIQRTEQGDSAMYLCASRPGSGTGANEQYFGPGTRLTVT.

The V and J genes are TRBV6-1 and TRBJ1-1; maybe TRBD1 (6 bases). The V gene lost 4 bases and the J gene lost 4 bases, with 10 bases spanning the gap. The CDR3 loop spans 13 amino acids. Per germline, CDR1 MNHNS and CDR2 SASEGT. CDR3 sequence: CASSAGQSTEAFF. The CDR3 bases are TGTGCCAGCAGTGCTGGACAGAGCACTGAAGCTTTCTTT.

The chain combines TRBV27 with TRBJ1-1; D is ambiguous. There are 13 residues in the CDR3. CDR1 is MNHEY and CDR2 is SMNVEV in the germline V gene (reference sequence). Trimming shortened V by 2 bases and J by 2 bases, and 6 bases separated the two germline ends. DNA of the CDR3: TGTGCCAGCAGTTTAAGAGGTAACACTGAAGCTTTCTTT. As protein: CASSLRGNTEAFF.

This clone was seen once. The chain recombines TRBV19 with TRBJ1-5; TRBD1 aligns across 11 bases. The J segment lost 0 bases and the V segment lost 1 base, leaving 11 bases of the junction unmatched. The CDR3 totals 20 residues. CDR1 and CDR2 (germline): LNHDA, SQIVND (reference sequence). The CDR3 is CASSIARDRGYSGSNQPQHF. CDR3 sequence (DNA): TGTGCCAGTAGTATAGCCCGGGACAGGGGGTATAGCGGTAGCAATCAGCCCCAGCATTTT.

The V gene is TRBV12-5, the J gene TRBJ1-3, with D unclear. Trimming took 2 bases from V and 0 from J, leaving 8 bases between them. CDR1 is LGHNT and CDR2 is FRNRAP in the germline V gene. The CDR3 runs 15 residues. In DNA, the CDR3 is TGTGCTAGTGGTTTGCCGTATTTCTCTGGAAACACCATATATTTT. Residues: CASGLPYFSGNTIYF.

The rearrangement joins TRBV18 to TRBJ1-3; 8 bases are shared with TRBD1. The CDR3 totals 14 residues. Trimming cost V 3 bases and J 3 bases; bases outside gene matches: 1. Germline V gives CDR1 KGHSH, CDR2 LQKENI. The CDR3 DNA follows: TGTGCCAGCTCACCGACAGGGGTTGGAAACACCATATATTTT. Its protein product is CASSPTGVGNTIYF.

The V gene is TRBV15, the J gene TRBJ1-1; 8 nucleotides line up with TRBD1. The CDR3 contains 19 residues. Trimming removed 1 base from V and 3 bases from J; junction bases left unmatched: 16. Germline V CDR1 and CDR2: LNHNV, YYDKDF (reference sequence). This CDR3 reads CATSRAFWTGLVGHTEAFF. CDR3 in DNA: TGTGCCACCAGCAGAGCCTTTTGGACAGGGCTAGTGGGACACACTGAAGCTTTCTTT.

This clone was observed a single time. The chain couples TRBV19 to TRBJ2-3; 7 nucleotides line up with TRBD1. The CDR3 runs 14 residues. Germline V gene sequence: CDR1 LNHDA, CDR2 SQIVND (reference sequence). After removal of 1 base from V and 6 bases from J, the junction contained 4 bases not matched to a gene. Here the CDR3 DNA reads TGTGCCAGTAGTATAGGACAGGGAATGGATACGCAGTATTTT. It is translated as CASSIGQGMDTQYF.

The rearrangement links TRBV6-5 to TRBJ2-1; 12 bases line up with TRBD2. CDR1 is MNHEY, CDR2 SVGAGI, per germline. This CDR3 contains 13 residues. With 7 bases clipped from V and 10 bases from J, the junction kept 5 bases outside the gene matches. CDR3 in DNA: TGTGCCAGCACCGAAGGACTAGCGGGGGAGCAGTTCTTC. Translating it yields CASTEGLAGEQFF.